The 6 T cell receptor beta chains below were found in one sample sequenced in a study of T cells after yellow fever vaccination. TCRdb re-called the 5' RACE reads with MiXCR, one entry per CDR3 protein. The sample lists about 350,000 distinct CDR3 sequences, roughly 8% seen once, with approximately 15% in the top ten. The sequencing used PBMCs, collected 45 days after the first yellow fever vaccination. These receptors originate from a man in his late teens or twenties who received the YFV17D yellow fever vaccine.

This clonotype has just a few counts. V gene TRBV5-4 combines with J gene TRBJ2-1; D might be TRBD1 (6 bases). The V end was cut by 2 bases, the J end by 0 bases, with 15 bases between. Germline V gene data show CDR1 as SGHNT and CDR2 as YYREEE (reference sequence). The CDR3 length is 17 residues. The CDR3 DNA reads TGTGCCAGCAGCTTTAATACAGGGAAGCCCTCCTACAATGAGCAGTTCTTC. Translation: CASSFNTGKPSYNEQFF.

The genes are TRBV25-1 and TRBJ1-4; no reliable D call. Per the germline V gene, CDR1 is MGHDK and CDR2 is SYGVNS. The CDR3 is 11 amino acids. Trimming shortened V by 11 bases and J by 3 bases, and 7 bases separated the two germline ends. The CDR3 DNA follows: TGTGCCGGTTCTGCTAATGAAAAACTGTTTTTT. Its protein is CAGSANEKLFF.

The rearrangement joins TRBV10-2 to TRBJ1-6; no clear D. Trimming pared 3 bases from V and 13 bases from J, leaving 10 bases between. Germline V gives CDR1 WSHSY, CDR2 SAAADI. The CDR3 is made up of 12 amino acids. The CDR3 coding sequence is TGCGCCAGCAGTGAACTTTTGCGGCCCCTCCACTTT. As protein: CASSELLRPLHF.

In this sample, this clonotype turned up many times. The CDR3 coding sequence is TGTGCCAGCAGCTTGGCGGGCTATGGCTACACCTTC. It specifies CASSLAGYGYTF. The V and J genes are TRBV7-2 and TRBJ1-2; D is unclear. Germline V gene data show CDR1 as SGHTA and CDR2 as FQGNSA. The CDR3 has 12 residues. V was trimmed by 3 bases and J by 4 bases, leaving 6 bases between them.

V and J are TRBV7-8 and TRBJ2-2, with 8 nucleotides matching TRBD2. Unmatched junction bases numbered 6, after V lost 4 bases and J lost 5 bases. Germline V lookup: CDR1 SGHVS, CDR2 FQNEAQ. The CDR3 runs 15 residues. The CDR3, as DNA: TGTGCCAGCAGCTCCAAAGCGGGGGTGACCGGGGAGCTGTTTTTT. This translates into CASSSKAGVTGELFF.

This clonotype was recorded a few times. The V and J genes are TRBV5-1 and TRBJ2-1; tentatively, D is TRBD1 (5 bases). The CDR3 covers 13 residues. The V end was cut by 10 bases, the J end by 6 bases, with 17 bases between. Germline-derived CDR1 and CDR2 are SGHRS and YFSETQ. CDR3 protein: CASREVGFNEQFF. CDR3 nucleotides: TGCGCCTCCAGGGAAGTTGGCTTCAATGAGCAGTTCTTC.